Detailed here is one T cell receptor beta chain. Its antigen is still unknown. These data are taken from a study of graft-versus-host responses after intestinal transplantation. The data were produced by immunoSEQ multiplex PCR, yet TCRdb's version contains in-frame clones alone and is incomplete. Of around 100,000 clones in the sample, about 90% are singletons; the top ten hold over 0.95%. Trimming took 4 bases from V and 5 from J, leaving 14 bases between them. The CDR3 covers 15 residues. Germline loops: CDR1 MNHNS, CDR2 SASEGT. The chain carries TRBV6-1 and TRBJ1-4, with D possibly TRBD1 on 5 matching bases. The source was unstimulated CD4+ T cells sorted from spleen or lymph node cells, collected before transplant. This TCR was recovered from a human donor who was the organ donor for an intestinal transplant. The CDR3 reads CASSGLDSLNEKLFF. The CDR3 DNA reads TGTGCCAGCAGTGGCCTAGACAGCTTAAATGAAAAACTGTTTTTT.